The entry below gives a single T cell receptor (beta chain) sequence along with its context. The data were obtained in a study of technical replicates of blood from a few donors. The CDR3 runs to 14 residues. Trimming removed 5 bases from V and 4 bases from J; junction bases left unmatched: 4. CDR1 is SGHNT, CDR2 YENEEA, per germline. This table comes from immunoSEQ multiplex PCR, and its TCRdb copy is limited to in-frame clones, with some not included. Of about 82,000 clones in the sample, roughly 95% were seen once. The TCR was taken from a human donor in good health. The chain carries TRBV11-3 and TRBJ1-1; TRBD1 agrees at 10 bases. Specimen: T cells isolated from PBMCs. The CDR3 loop is CASSRGQGITEAFF. The CDR3 coding sequence is TGTGCCAGCAGCCGGGGACAGGGGATCACTGAAGCTTTCTTT.